This entry lists 10 T cell receptor beta chains sequenced from one sample in a study of T-cell reconstitution after alpha-beta-depleted transplantation in children. It was with unique molecular identifiers that the TCRbeta library was prepared. One entry per CDR3 protein, called by TCRdb with MiXCR from the PCR reads. The sample holds roughly 610,000 distinct CDR3 sequences; over 9.5% are singletons and the top ten take less than 5%. The sample in question was PBMCs from the stem cell graft donor, obtained from the stem cell graft. All receptors derive from a human donor who donated a stem cell graft to a child with acute myeloid leukemia.

The table lists this clonotype with many counts. The chain carries TRBV20-1 and TRBJ2-2; possibly TRBD2 for D (5 bases). This CDR3 has 15 amino acids. V lost 6 bases to trimming and J lost 0 bases, with 14 bases between them. The germline gives CDR1 DFQATT, CDR2 SNEGSKA (reference sequence). As DNA, the CDR3 is TGCAGTGCCCGAGGGTCCCGCACGAACACCGGGGAGCTGTTTTTT. As protein: CSARGSRTNTGELFF.

This clonotype was observed many times. This sequence joins TRBV20-1 and TRBJ2-7, with 7 positions matching TRBD1. The CDR3 runs 16 residues. V lost 5 bases, J lost 4 bases, and 17 bases stayed unmatched. Germline assignment: CDR1 DFQATT and CDR2 SNEGSKA (reference sequence). For the CDR3, the DNA is TGCAGTGCTTCGACAGGGCCAACCTTTTTAACTTACGAGCAGTACTTC. It yields the protein CSASTGPTFLTYEQYF.

This clonotype appeared many times. The gene calls are TRBV7-2 and TRBJ2-2; D is unclear. This CDR3 has 15 residues. Between the trimmed V and J ends, which lost 0 bases and 7 bases, there was a span of 12 bases. CDR1 SGHTA and CDR2 FQGNSA come from the germline V gene. This chain's CDR3 is CASSLAHAKSGELFF. CDR3 nucleotides: TGTGCCAGCAGCTTAGCCCACGCTAAGAGCGGGGAGCTGTTTTTT.

The rearrangement uses TRBV10-3 and TRBJ2-3, with 8 bases that match TRBD2. Germline CDR1 is ENHRY and CDR2 is SYGVKD. There are 14 residues in the CDR3. The trim removed 6 bases at V and 4 bases at J, leaving 6 bases unmatched. CDR3 protein: CAIRSGSGSDTQYF. CDR3 bases: TGTGCCATCAGGAGCGGGAGTGGGTCAGATACGCAGTATTTT.

This clonotype was seen a few times. The chain uses TRBV5-1 and TRBJ2-1, with 14 bases that match TRBD2. V lost 2 bases, J lost 10 bases, and 5 bases stayed unmatched. CDR1 and CDR2 (germline): SGHRS, YFSETQ. The CDR3 is 15 amino acids. DNA for the CDR3: TGCGCCAGCAGCTTAATGGGACTAGCGGGAGACGAGCAGTTCTTC. This translates into CASSLMGLAGDEQFF.

In its sample, this clonotype was seen a few times. The V gene is TRBV10-3, the J gene TRBJ2-3; no definite D call. Trimming removed 11 bases at V and 2 bases at J, with 14 bases between. Germline CDR1 is ENHRY and CDR2 is SYGVKD. The CDR3 covers 13 residues. The CDR3 bases are TGTGCCCTTAAAACCGACAACACAGATACGCAGTATTTT. It encodes CALKTDNTDTQYF.

This clonotype was detected many times. The CDR3 is CASSMGQGSNTEAFF. The CDR3 DNA follows: TGTGCCAGCAGCATGGGACAGGGGAGTAACACTGAAGCTTTCTTT. The chain links TRBV7-6 to TRBJ1-1; 10 bases are shared with TRBD1. The CDR3 covers 15 residues. Trimming took 5 bases from V and 2 from J; bases not matched to a gene: 5. Germline values: CDR1 SGHVS, CDR2 FNYEAQ.

This clonotype was found a few times. V is TRBV29-1 and J is TRBJ2-7, with D maybe TRBD1 (5 bases). V gave up 5 bases and J gave up 4 bases, with 15 bases separating them. Germline V gives CDR1 SQVTM, CDR2 ANQGSEA. This CDR3 comprises 13 residues. The CDR3, as DNA: TGCAGCGTTATTGGCCAGGGATTTTACGAGCAGTACTTC. It yields the protein CSVIGQGFYEQYF.

This clonotype appeared a few times. The chain is built from TRBV30 and TRBJ2-1, with 8 bases identical to TRBD2. The CDR3 runs 15 residues. With 5 bases clipped from V and 0 bases from J, the junction kept 6 bases outside the gene matches. Per the germline V gene, CDR1 is GTSNPN and CDR2 is SVGIG (reference sequence). The CDR3 reads CAWDAGGSSYNEQFF. The CDR3, as DNA: TGTGCCTGGGACGCGGGGGGAAGCTCCTACAATGAGCAGTTCTTC.

The gene calls are TRBV12-3 or TRBV12-4 and TRBJ2-5; a weak D match, TRBD2 (5 bases). The CDR3 length is 14 residues. Trimming removed 3 bases at V and 3 bases at J, with 11 bases between. CDR3 nucleotide sequence: TGTGCCAGCAGTTTCGGACTTATCAAAGAGACCCAGTACTTC. It is translated as CASSFGLIKETQYF.